This is a list of T cell receptor beta chains from one sample in a study of technical replicates of blood from several donors. Repertoires were generated with immunoSEQ multiplex PCR, while TCRdb's copy carries only in-frame clones and drops some. The table includes 56,000 or so clones, about 93% detected once. Input material: PBMCs. These receptors were obtained from a human donor in good health. Some clones in this sample may be carry-over from other donors' samples. Each CDR3 is given without its conserved first and last residue.

TRBV7-7,TRBJ2-5,ASSWTYQETQY
TRBV18,TRBJ1-4,ASSTGRGEKLF
TRBV2,TRBJ2-7,ASSDGLYEQY
TRBV7-2,TRBJ1-5,ASSIAGTGAHQPQH
TRBV7-3,TRBJ2-2,ASSGQGGGTGELF
TRBV6-4,TRBJ2-1,ASSDTGGSYNEQF
TRBV7-2,TRBJ2-1,ASSPFIAAEQF
TRBV7-6,TRBJ1-1,ASSIGGGTEAF
TRBV5-4,TRBJ1-1,ASSLRANTEAF
TRBV27,TRBJ1-5,ASSSGFLDQPQH
TRBV5-1,TRBJ2-1,ASSSGTFLGAEEF
TRBV7-3,TRBJ1-6,ASSSGQGTNNSPLH
TRBV19,TRBJ1-1,ASNRQGANTEAF
TRBV28,TRBJ2-7,ASSSPGQGRSYEQY
TRBV11-1,TRBJ2-1,ASSLGHRGYGEQF
TRBV10-3,TRBJ2-4,AIAEGNIQY
TRBV5-4,TRBJ1-6,ASSENNRFSASPLH
TRBV4-3,TRBJ1-1,ASSRGRENTEAF
TRBV9,TRBJ2-1,ASSTSGSSYNEQF
TRBV7-9,TRBJ1-1,ASSLRGPEAF
TRBV16,TRBJ2-7,ASSRPGTPYEQY
TRBV30,TRBJ2-5,AWSQGFQETQY
TRBV14,TRBJ2-6,ASSRDSPSDVLT
TRBV15,TRBJ1-5,ATSRNQDSRNQPQH
TRBV6-5,TRBJ1-2,ASSYRGQSEGGYT
TRBV6-5,TRBJ2-2,ASSFPGTGELF
TRBV4-1,TRBJ2-3,ASSQERQGVSDTQY
TRBV19,TRBJ1-6,ASSRVRTGNSPLH
TRBV9,TRBJ1-1,ASSVRTGGTEAF
TRBV20-1,TRBJ2-7,SARREYEQY
TRBV7-6,TRBJ1-1,ASSLAQGQNTEAF
TRBV6-6,TRBJ2-7,ASSYDVPRVYEQY
TRBV9,TRBJ2-3,ASSVDQAGAADTQY
TRBV11-2,TRBJ2-1,ASSLGGTNNEQF
TRBV6-5,TRBJ1-4,ASSRNTVPSEKLF
TRBV30,TRBJ2-7,AWDRVGGREQY
TRBV18,TRBJ1-5,ASSRLDWGPQH
TRBV30,TRBJ2-1,AWSPFAGFYNEQF
TRBV5-1,TRBJ2-2,ASSSEGGITGELF
TRBV11-1,TRBJ2-5,ASSHIGWGEETQY
TRBV5-1,TRBJ2-1,ASSGGGTSGNEQF
TRBV19,TRBJ1-3,ASTAVSGNTIY
TRBV15,TRBJ1-1,ATSREGRGEAF